The 21 T cell receptor beta chains below all came from one sample that was sequenced in a study of T cell changes during pregnancy in multiple sclerosis. TCRdb keeps only in-frame clones here, not all; method: immunoSEQ multiplex PCR. The table shows about 120,000 clones, with under 95% occurring only once. This specimen was peripheral blood, taken before pregnancy. The receptors originated from a female donor with multiple sclerosis, enrolled in a pregnancy study.

This chain connects TRBV5-4 to TRBJ2-5, with 9 bases fitting TRBD2. The CDR3 extends over 15 amino acids. Germline CDR1 SGHNT, CDR2 YYREEE (reference sequence). Germline trimming cut 2 bases from V and 5 bases from J; bases unmatched to any gene: 7. The CDR3 is CASSLAGGLGETQYF. CDR3 in DNA: TGTGCCAGCAGCTTAGCGGGGGGTTTAGGTGAGACCCAGTACTTC.

This clone appeared once. The chain has TRBV18 and TRBJ1-6; D is undetermined. CDR1 and CDR2 (germline): KGHSH, LQKENI. V was clipped by 2 bases and J by 12 bases, with 14 bases between them. This CDR3 spans 14 amino acids. CDR3 DNA: TGTGCCAGCTCACCAACCGGGGTCGATGGACCCCTCCACTTT. Amino acid sequence: CASSPTGVDGPLHF.

The V gene is TRBV13, the J gene TRBJ2-2; 8 bases map to TRBD1. The germline gives CDR1 PRHDT, CDR2 FYEKMQ (reference sequence). V shed 4 bases and J 3 bases; nucleotides not matched to a gene: 7. The CDR3 has 16 amino acids. The CDR3: CASSSRTGTHTGELFF. CDR3 DNA: TGTGCCAGCAGCTCCCGGACAGGGACTCACACCGGGGAGCTGTTTTTT.

The genes are TRBV9 and TRBJ2-2; 9 bases map to TRBD2. CDR1 SGDLS and CDR2 YYNGEE come from the germline V gene. The CDR3 loop spans 20 amino acids. V was clipped by 0 bases and J by 0 bases; unmatched bases: 12. For the CDR3, the DNA is TGTGCCAGCAGCGTAGGTTGGGGAGGCGGGAGGGATCCGAACACCGGGGAGCTGTTTTTT. It codes for CASSVGWGGGRDPNTGELFF.

The rearrangement joins TRBV6-1 to TRBJ2-6, with 11 bases matching TRBD1. V was clipped by 4 bases and J by 2 bases; unmatched bases: 1. CDR3 length: 16 residues. CDR1 and CDR2 (germline): MNHNS, SASEGT. CDR3: CASSGTGGAGANVLTF. For the CDR3, the DNA is TGTGCCAGCAGTGGGACAGGGGGCGCTGGGGCCAACGTCCTGACTTTC.

This clone has more than one count but fewer than ten. A read error may produce the germline difference seen at one junction end. V usage is TRBV7-9 and J usage is TRBJ1-3; D remains ambiguous. The CDR3 extends over 11 amino acids. Germline assignment: CDR1 SEHNR and CDR2 FQNEAQ (reference sequence). The DNA of the CDR3 is TGTGCCAGCAGCTTAGAGGCAGACGGGAATTTT. This codes for CASSLEADGNF. The full variable domain, in which reference TRBV7-9 and TRBJ1-3 provide the parts outside the CDR3, is DTGVSQNPRHKITKRGQNVTFRCDPISEHNRLYWYRQTLGQGPEFLTYFQNEAQLEKSRLLSDRFSAERPKGSFSTLEIQRTEQGDSAMYLCASSLEADGNFGEGSWLTVV.

The genes are TRBV7-2 and TRBJ2-1; TRBD1 might be the D (6 bases). Looked up from germline, CDR1 is SGHTA and CDR2 is FQGNSA. This CDR3 is built from 13 residues. Trimming cost V 5 bases and J 10 bases, with 15 bases left between them. The CDR3 DNA is TGTGCCAGCAGCAAGGACAGAGGGGGAGAGCAGTTCTTC. As protein: CASSKDRGGEQFF.

For this clone: Other DNA sequences in this sample translate to the same CDR3. The V gene is TRBV25-1, the J gene TRBJ2-3; TRBD2 matches at 10 bases. Looked up from germline, CDR1 is MGHDK and CDR2 is SYGVNS. Unmatched junction bases numbered 8, after V lost 2 bases and J lost 3 bases. This CDR3 region has 17 residues. The CDR3 region is CASSERASGRGTDTQYF. The CDR3 DNA is TGTGCCAGCAGTGAAAGGGCTAGCGGGAGAGGGACAGATACGCAGTATTTT. Using reference TRBV25-1 and TRBJ2-3 for the parts outside the CDR3, the full variable domain is EADIYQTPRYLVIGTGKKITLECSQTMGHDKMYWYQQDPGMELHLIHYSYGVNSTEKGDLSSESTVSRIRTEHFPLTLESARPSHTSQYLCASSERASGRGTDTQYFGPGTRLTVL.

The rearrangement links TRBV7-8 to TRBJ2-7; 7 bases line up with TRBD1. The germline CDR1 and CDR2 sequences are SGHVS and FQNEAQ. The junction had 7 bases not matched to a gene; V was cut back by 5 bases and J by 0 bases. This CDR3 is 15 amino acids long. The CDR3 region is CASSRGQVTSYEQYF. CDR3 nucleotides: TGTGCCAGCAGCCGTGGACAGGTGACCTCCTACGAGCAGTACTTC.

The chain joins TRBV7-2 to TRBJ1-6; no clear D gene. The germline V gene has CDR1 SGHTA and CDR2 FQGNSA. The V and J ends lost 5 bases and 9 bases respectively, with 14 bases between them. This CDR3 spans 14 amino acids. CDR3 nucleotides: TGTGCCAGCAGCCACACGGGGATCGGTTCACCCCTCCACTTT. Its translation is CASSHTGIGSPLHF.

The chain joins TRBV21-1 to TRBJ2-1; the table's D call, TRBD2, was not checked against the DNA. TRBV21-1 is tagged as a pseudogene. The CDR3 spans 20 residues. CDR3 residues: CASSRILGAGGRGYYNEQFF. CDR3 DNA sequence: TGTGCCAGCAGTCGTATACTGGGAGCGGGGGGGCGGGGCTACTACAATGAGCAGTTCTTC.

The chain uses TRBV19 and TRBJ1-6, with 8 bases fitting TRBD1. Germline loops: CDR1 LNHDA, CDR2 SQIVND (reference sequence). V lost 3 bases to trimming and J lost 10 bases; unmatched junction nucleotides: 5. The CDR3 has 14 residues. DNA of the CDR3: TGTGCCAGTAGTATCGACAGGGGCAACTCACCCCTCCACTTT. Its translation: CASSIDRGNSPLHF.

The V gene is TRBV5-1, the J gene TRBJ2-3, with D perhaps TRBD2 (6 bases). The CDR3 runs 14 residues. The V end lost 4 bases, the J end lost 3 bases, and 12 bases lay between the germline ends. Germline-derived CDR1 and CDR2 are SGHRS and YFSETQ. CDR3 nucleotide sequence: TGCGCCAGCAGCATCTTGCGGGATACAGATACGCAGTATTTT. Its protein is CASSILRDTDTQYF. Drawing the rest from reference TRBV5-1 and TRBJ2-3, the complete variable domain is KAGVTQTPRYLIKTRGQQVTLSCSPISGHRSVSWYQQTPGQGLQFLFEYFSETQRNKGNFPGRFSGRQFSNSRSEMNVSTLELGDSALYLCASSILRDTDTQYFGPGTRLTVL.

The chain carries TRBV20-1 and TRBJ1-2, with D unresolved. Per germline, CDR1 DFQATT and CDR2 SNEGSKA (reference sequence). V gave up 8 bases and J gave up 5 bases, with 9 bases separating them. The CDR3 length is 10 residues. CDR3 coding DNA: TGCAGTCGGGAGAGGTATGGCTACACCTTC. Translated, it gives CSRERYGYTF.

V gene TRBV6-1 combines with J gene TRBJ2-7; D may be TRBD2 (5 bases). This CDR3 spans 14 amino acids. From germline, CDR1 is MNHNS and CDR2 SASEGT. Trimming took off 3 bases at V and 0 bases at J, with 9 bases between the two ends. CDR3 coding DNA: TGTGCCAGCAGTGAGCGAGGGAGCTCCTACGAGCAGTACTTC. Its protein is CASSERGSSYEQYF.

V usage is TRBV23-1 and J usage is TRBJ2-2; D is possibly TRBD2 (5 bases). Being an ORF, TRBV23-1 has a function that is uncertain. CDR3 length: 14 amino acids. V was trimmed by 11 bases and J by 4 bases, leaving 17 bases between them. CDR3 amino acids: CASWTAVGTGELFF. The DNA of the CDR3 is TGCGCCTCTTGGACTGCCGTTGGCACCGGGGAGCTGTTTTTT.

V is TRBV30 and J is TRBJ1-4; D not resolved. Trimming took off 2 bases at V and 6 bases at J, with 10 bases between the two ends. The germline CDR1 and CDR2 sequences are GTSNPN and SVGIG (reference sequence). The CDR3 length is 13 residues. DNA for the CDR3: TGTGCCTGGAGTAAGACTCGCGATGAAAAACTGTTTTTT. As protein: CAWSKTRDEKLFF.

This chain joins TRBV18 and TRBJ1-5; perhaps TRBD1 as D (5 bases). Germline values: CDR1 KGHSH, CDR2 LQKENI. The CDR3 consists of 15 residues. The V end lost 2 bases, the J end lost 4 bases, and 12 bases lay between the germline ends. The CDR3 sequence: CASSPGDRGNQPQHF. The CDR3 DNA is TGTGCCAGCTCACCAGGAGATCGGGGGAATCAGCCCCAGCATTTT.

This chain joins TRBV11-2 and TRBJ2-1; 7 bases line up with TRBD2. The CDR3 length is 16 residues. J lost 0 bases, V lost 1 base, and 3 bases had no gene match. Germline CDR1 and CDR2: SGHAT and FQNNGV. The CDR3 coding sequence is TGTGCCAGCAGCTTAGGACCTAGCGGCTCCTACAATGAGCAGTTCTTC. The encoded protein is CASSLGPSGSYNEQFF.

This clone has just one count. The rearrangement joins TRBV6-5 to TRBJ2-1; possibly TRBD2 for D (6 bases). The V and J ends lost 5 bases and 4 bases respectively, with 9 bases between them. CDR1 MNHEY and CDR2 SVGAGI come from the germline V gene. CDR3 length equals 13 residues. CDR3: CASSPGLYNEQFF. The CDR3 DNA reads as TGTGCCAGCAGTCCGGGACTGTACAATGAGCAGTTCTTC.

The chain links TRBV7-9 to TRBJ1-2; D not resolved. The CDR3 loop spans 14 amino acids. The V end lost 3 bases, the J end lost 7 bases, and 15 bases lay between the germline ends. Germline V gene lookup returns CDR1 SEHNR and CDR2 FQNEAQ (reference sequence). The DNA of the CDR3 is TGTGCCAGCAGCTTTGGATCGGGAGGTGGTGGCTACACCTTC. Translated, it gives CASSFGSGGGGYTF.